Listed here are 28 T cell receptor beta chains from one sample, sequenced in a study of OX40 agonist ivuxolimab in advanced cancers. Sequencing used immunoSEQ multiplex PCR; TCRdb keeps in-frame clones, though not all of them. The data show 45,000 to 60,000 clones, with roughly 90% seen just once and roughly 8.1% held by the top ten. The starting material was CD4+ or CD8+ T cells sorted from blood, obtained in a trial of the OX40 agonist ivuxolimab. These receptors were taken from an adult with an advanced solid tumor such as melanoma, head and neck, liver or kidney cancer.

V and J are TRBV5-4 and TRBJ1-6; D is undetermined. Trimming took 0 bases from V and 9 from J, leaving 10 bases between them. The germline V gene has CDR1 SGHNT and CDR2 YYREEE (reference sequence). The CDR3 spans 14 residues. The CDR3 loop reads CASSLERSVSPLHF. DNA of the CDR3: TGTGCCAGCAGCTTGGAACGATCCGTTTCACCCCTCCACTTT. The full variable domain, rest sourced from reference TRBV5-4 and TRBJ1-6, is ETGVTQSPTHLIKTRGQQVTLRCSSQSGHNTVSWYQQALGQGPQFIFQYYREEENGRGNFPPRFSGLQFPNYSSELNVNALELDDSALYLCASSLERSVSPLHFGNGTRLTVT.

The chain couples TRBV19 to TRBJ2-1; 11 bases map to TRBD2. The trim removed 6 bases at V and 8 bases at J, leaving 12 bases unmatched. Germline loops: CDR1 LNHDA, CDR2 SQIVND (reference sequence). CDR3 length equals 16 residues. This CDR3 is CASRTRDSGRADEQFF. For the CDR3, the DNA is TGTGCCAGTAGGACTAGGGATAGCGGGAGGGCCGATGAGCAGTTCTTC. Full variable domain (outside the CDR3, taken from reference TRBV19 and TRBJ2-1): DGGITQSPKYLFRKEGQNVTLSCEQNLNHDAMYWYRQDPGQGLRLIYYSQIVNDFQKGDIAEGYSVSREKKESFPLTVTSAQKNPTAFYLCASRTRDSGRADEQFFGPGTRLTVL.

The DNA of the CDR3 is TGTGCCAGCTTACAAGTAAGCTCCTACAATGAGCAGTTCTTC. Its translation: CASLQVSSYNEQFF. This chain uses TRBV18 with TRBJ2-1; no reliable D call. The germline V gene has CDR1 KGHSH and CDR2 LQKENI. The CDR3 is made up of 14 amino acids. Trimming took 7 bases from V and 0 from J, leaving 10 bases between them.

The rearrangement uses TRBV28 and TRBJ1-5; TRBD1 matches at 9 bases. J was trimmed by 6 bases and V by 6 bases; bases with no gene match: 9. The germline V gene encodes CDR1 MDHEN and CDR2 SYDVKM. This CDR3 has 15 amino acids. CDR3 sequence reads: CASSNRDRVFQPQHF. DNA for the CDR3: TGTGCCAGCAGCAACCGGGACAGGGTATTTCAGCCCCAGCATTTT.

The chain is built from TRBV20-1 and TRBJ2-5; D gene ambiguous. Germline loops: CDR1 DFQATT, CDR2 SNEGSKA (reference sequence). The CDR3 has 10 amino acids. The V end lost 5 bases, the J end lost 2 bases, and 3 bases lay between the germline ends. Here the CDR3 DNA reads TGCAGTGCTCCACAAGAGACCCAGTACTTC. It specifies CSAPQETQYF.

DNA for the CDR3: TGTGCCAGCAGCGTAGAGATGGGCCGGGTCGGGGAAAAACTGTTTTTT. Its translation: CASSVEMGRVGEKLFF. The rearrangement uses TRBV9 and TRBJ1-4; D is uncertain. The germline gives CDR1 SGDLS, CDR2 YYNGEE. This CDR3 comprises 16 residues. The V end lost 0 bases, the J end lost 8 bases, and 17 bases lay between the germline ends. The full variable domain, completed using reference TRBV9 and TRBJ1-4, is DSGVTQTPKHLITATGQRVTLRCSPRSGDLSVYWYQQSLDQGLQFLIQYYNGEERAKGNILERFSAQQFPDLHSELNLSSLELGDSALYFCASSVEMGRVGEKLFFGSGTQLSVL.

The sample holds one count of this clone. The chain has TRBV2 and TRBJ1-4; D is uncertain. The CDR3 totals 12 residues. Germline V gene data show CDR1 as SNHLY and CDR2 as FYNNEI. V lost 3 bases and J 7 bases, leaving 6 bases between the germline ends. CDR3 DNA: TGTGCCAGCAGTGATCGGGGTGAAAAACTGTTTTTT. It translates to CASSDRGEKLFF. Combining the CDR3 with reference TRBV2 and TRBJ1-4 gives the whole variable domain EPEVTQTPSHQVTQMGQEVILRCVPISNHLYFYWYRQILGQKVEFLVSFYNNEISEKSEIFDDQFSVERPDGSNFTLKIRSTKLEDSAMYFCASSDRGEKLFFGSGTQLSVL.

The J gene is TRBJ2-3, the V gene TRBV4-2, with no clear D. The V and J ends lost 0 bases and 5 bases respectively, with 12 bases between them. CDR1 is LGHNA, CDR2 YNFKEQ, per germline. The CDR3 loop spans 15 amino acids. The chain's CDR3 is CASSQDPLVGDTQYF. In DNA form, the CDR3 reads TGTGCCAGCAGCCAAGATCCCCTAGTTGGAGATACGCAGTATTTT.

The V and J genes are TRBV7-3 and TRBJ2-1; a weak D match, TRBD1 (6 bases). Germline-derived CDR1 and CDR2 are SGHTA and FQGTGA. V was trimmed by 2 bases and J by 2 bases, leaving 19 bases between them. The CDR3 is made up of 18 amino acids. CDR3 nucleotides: TGTGCCAGCAGCTTAGCGCAGGGGCGATCCTTGACCTACAATGAGCAGTTCTTC. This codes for CASSLAQGRSLTYNEQFF.

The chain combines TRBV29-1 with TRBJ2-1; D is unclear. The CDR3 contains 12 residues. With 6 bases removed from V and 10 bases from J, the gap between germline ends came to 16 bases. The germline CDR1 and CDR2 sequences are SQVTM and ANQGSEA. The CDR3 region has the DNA TGCAGCGTAGGACGGATACAGAGCGAGCAGTTCTTC. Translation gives CSVGRIQSEQFF.

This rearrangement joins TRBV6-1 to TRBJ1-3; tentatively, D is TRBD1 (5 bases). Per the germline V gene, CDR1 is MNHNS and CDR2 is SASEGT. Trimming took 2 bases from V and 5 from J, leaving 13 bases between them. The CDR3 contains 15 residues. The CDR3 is CASSEITGARNTIYF. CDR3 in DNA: TGTGCCAGCAGTGAAATAACAGGTGCCCGAAACACCATATATTTT.

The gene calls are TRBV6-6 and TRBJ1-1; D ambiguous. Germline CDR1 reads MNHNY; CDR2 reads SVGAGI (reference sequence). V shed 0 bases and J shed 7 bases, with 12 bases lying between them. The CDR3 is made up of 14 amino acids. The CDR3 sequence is CASSYSSLAVEAFF. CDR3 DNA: TGTGCCAGCAGTTACTCTAGTTTGGCAGTTGAAGCTTTCTTT.

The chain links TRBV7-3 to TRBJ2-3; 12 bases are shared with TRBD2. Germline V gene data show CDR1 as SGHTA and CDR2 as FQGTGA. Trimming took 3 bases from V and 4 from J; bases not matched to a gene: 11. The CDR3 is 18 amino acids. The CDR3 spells CASSLGVLAGGVADTQYF. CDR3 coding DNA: TGTGCCAGCAGCTTGGGGGTTCTAGCGGGAGGGGTTGCAGATACGCAGTATTTT.

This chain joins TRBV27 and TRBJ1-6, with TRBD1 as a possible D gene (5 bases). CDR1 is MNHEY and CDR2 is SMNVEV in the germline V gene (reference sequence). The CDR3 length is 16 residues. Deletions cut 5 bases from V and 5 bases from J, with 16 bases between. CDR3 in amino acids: CASSPRPAGHNSPLHF. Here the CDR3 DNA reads TGTGCCAGCAGTCCCCGTCCGGCGGGACATAATTCACCCCTCCACTTT.

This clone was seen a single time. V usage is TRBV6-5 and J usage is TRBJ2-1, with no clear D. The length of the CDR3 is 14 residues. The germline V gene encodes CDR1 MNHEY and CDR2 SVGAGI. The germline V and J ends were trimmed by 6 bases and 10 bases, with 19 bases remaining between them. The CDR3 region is CASRVTRLRWEQFF. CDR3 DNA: TGTGCCAGCAGGGTAACCCGACTCCGATGGGAGCAGTTCTTC.

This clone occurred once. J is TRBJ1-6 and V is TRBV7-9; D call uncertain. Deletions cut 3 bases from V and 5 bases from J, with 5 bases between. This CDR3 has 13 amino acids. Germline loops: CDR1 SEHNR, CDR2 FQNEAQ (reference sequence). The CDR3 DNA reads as TGTGCCAGCAGCTTGGTGGATAATTCACCCCTCCACTTT. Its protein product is CASSLVDNSPLHF.

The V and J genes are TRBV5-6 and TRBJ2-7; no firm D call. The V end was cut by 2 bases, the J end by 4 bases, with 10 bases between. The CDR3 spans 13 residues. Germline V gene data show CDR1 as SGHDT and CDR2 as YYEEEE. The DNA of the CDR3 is TGTGCCAGCAGCTTAGGAAGTCTTTACGAGCAGTACTTC. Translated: CASSLGSLYEQYF.

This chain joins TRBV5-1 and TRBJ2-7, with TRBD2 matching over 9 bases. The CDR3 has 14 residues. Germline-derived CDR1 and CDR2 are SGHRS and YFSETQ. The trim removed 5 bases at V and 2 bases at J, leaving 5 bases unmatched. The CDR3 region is CASREGGRAYEQYF. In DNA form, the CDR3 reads TGCGCCAGCAGGGAAGGCGGGAGGGCCTACGAGCAGTACTTC.

CDR3 bases: TGTGCCAGCAGCTTGGGGGGCAGAGCCAGCTCCTACGAGCAGTACTTC. It is translated as CASSLGGRASSYEQYF. The V and J genes are TRBV5-4 and TRBJ2-7, with D perhaps matching TRBD1 (5 bases). Germline loops: CDR1 SGHNT, CDR2 YYREEE (reference sequence). The ends were cut back, 0 bases at V and 0 bases at J, with 13 bases in the middle. This CDR3 contains 16 residues.

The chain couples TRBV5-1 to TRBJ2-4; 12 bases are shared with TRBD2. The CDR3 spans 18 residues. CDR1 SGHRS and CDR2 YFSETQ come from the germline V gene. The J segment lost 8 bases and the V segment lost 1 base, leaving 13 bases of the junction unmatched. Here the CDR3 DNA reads TGCGCCAGCAGCTTGCCTCTCACTAGCGGGAGGAAAGGGGACATTCAGTACTTC. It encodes CASSLPLTSGRKGDIQYF.

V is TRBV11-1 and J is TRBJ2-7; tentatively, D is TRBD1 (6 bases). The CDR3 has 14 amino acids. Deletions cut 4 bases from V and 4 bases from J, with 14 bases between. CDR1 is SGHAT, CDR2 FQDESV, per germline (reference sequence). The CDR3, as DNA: TGTGCCAGCAGCTCCATTGGGGGCCGGTACGAGCAGTACTTC. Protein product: CASSSIGGRYEQYF.

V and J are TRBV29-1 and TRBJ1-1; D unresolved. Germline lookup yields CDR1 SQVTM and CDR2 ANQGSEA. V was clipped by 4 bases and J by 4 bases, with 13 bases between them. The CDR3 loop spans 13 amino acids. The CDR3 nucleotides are TGCAGCGTTGGTAGCGGGCTTGGCACTGAAGCTTTCTTT. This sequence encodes CSVGSGLGTEAFF.

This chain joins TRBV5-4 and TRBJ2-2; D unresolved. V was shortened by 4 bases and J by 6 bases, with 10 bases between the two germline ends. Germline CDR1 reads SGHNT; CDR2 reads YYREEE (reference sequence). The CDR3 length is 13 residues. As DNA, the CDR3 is TGTGCCAGCAGCAGAGACGAATCCGGGGAGCTGTTTTTT. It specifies CASSRDESGELFF.

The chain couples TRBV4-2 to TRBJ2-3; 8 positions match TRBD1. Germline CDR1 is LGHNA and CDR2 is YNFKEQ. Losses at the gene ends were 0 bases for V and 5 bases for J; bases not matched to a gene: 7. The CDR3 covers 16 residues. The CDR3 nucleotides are TGTGCCAGCAGCCAAGAAGGCCAGGGGGCCAAAGATACGCAGTATTTT. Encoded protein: CASSQEGQGAKDTQYF.

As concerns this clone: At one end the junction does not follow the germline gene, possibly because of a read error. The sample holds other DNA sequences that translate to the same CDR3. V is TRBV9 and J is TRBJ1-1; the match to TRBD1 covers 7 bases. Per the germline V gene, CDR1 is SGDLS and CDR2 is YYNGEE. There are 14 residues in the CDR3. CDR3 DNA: TGTGCTAGCAGCCCAGGGGGGGCTAACACTGAAGCTTTCTTT. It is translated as CASSPGGANTEAFF.

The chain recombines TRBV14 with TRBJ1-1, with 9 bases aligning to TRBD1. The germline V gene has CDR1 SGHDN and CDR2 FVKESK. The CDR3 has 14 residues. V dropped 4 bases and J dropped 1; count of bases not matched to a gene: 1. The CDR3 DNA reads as TGTGCCAGCAGCCGACAGGGGGGGAACACTGAAGCTTTCTTT. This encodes CASSRQGGNTEAFF.

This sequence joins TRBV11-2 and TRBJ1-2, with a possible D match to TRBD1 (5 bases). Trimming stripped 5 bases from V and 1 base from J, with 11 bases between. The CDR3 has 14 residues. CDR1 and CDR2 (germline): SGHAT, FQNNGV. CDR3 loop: CASSPRDFNYGYTF. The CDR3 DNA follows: TGTGCCAGCAGCCCCCGGGACTTTAACTATGGCTACACCTTC.

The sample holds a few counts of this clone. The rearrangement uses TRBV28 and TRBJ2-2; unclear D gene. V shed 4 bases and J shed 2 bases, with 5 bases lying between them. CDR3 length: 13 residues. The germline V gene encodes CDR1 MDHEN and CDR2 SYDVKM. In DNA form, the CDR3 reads TGTGCCAGCAGTTCTTCTAACACCGGGGAGCTGTTTTTT. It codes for CASSSSNTGELFF.